The rows below give T cell receptor beta chains drawn from one sample of a study of blood T cells in healthy people across ages. TCRdb ran MiXCR on the 5' RACE reads and lists one entry per CDR3 protein. The sample shows roughly 800,000 distinct CDR3 sequences, 58% of them seen only once. What was sequenced was blood. These receptors were collected from a man aged 30 to 39 in good health. CDR3s include the opening cysteine and the closing phenylalanine or tryptophan. The order of the fields is V gene, J gene, CDR3 length, D gene, clone size, CDR3 protein, CDR3 DNA. A D gene is named only where the DNA matches it firmly. Clone size is shown for a subset of rows, as once, few, many or a class of expanded clone.

v_call: TRBV6-1
j_call: TRBJ1-2
cdr3_length: 14
d_call: -
clone_size: -
cdr3_aa: CASSVGQTNYGYTF
cdr3_nt: TGTGCCAGCAGTGTAGGACAGACTAACTATGGCTACACCTTC

v_call: TRBV6-2/TRBV6-3
j_call: TRBJ2-7
cdr3_length: 16
d_call: TRBD2
clone_size: few
cdr3_aa: CASSYTSGRAIHEQYF
cdr3_nt: TGTGCCAGCAGTTACACTAGCGGGAGGGCCATCCACGAGCAGTACTTC

v_call: TRBV20-1
j_call: TRBJ2-1
cdr3_length: 15
d_call: TRBD2
clone_size: -
cdr3_aa: CSAAKVGTRANEQFF
cdr3_nt: TGCAGTGCCGCGAAAGTAGGGACTAGAGCCAATGAGCAGTTCTTC

v_call: TRBV7-9
j_call: TRBJ2-4
cdr3_length: 15
d_call: -
clone_size: -
cdr3_aa: CASSPEELAKNIQYF
cdr3_nt: TGTGCCAGCAGCCCAGAAGAACTAGCCAAAAACATTCAGTACTTC

v_call: TRBV7-2
j_call: TRBJ2-5
cdr3_length: 14
d_call: -
clone_size: few
cdr3_aa: CASSLTGNGETQYF
cdr3_nt: TGTGCCAGCAGCCTCACCGGGAACGGGGAGACCCAGTACTTC

v_call: TRBV29-1
j_call: TRBJ1-2
cdr3_length: 12
d_call: -
clone_size: once
cdr3_aa: CSVEDRSDGYTF
cdr3_nt: TGCAGCGTTGAAGATCGGAGTGATGGCTACACCTTC

v_call: TRBV20-1
j_call: TRBJ2-7
cdr3_length: 14
d_call: TRBD2
clone_size: few
cdr3_aa: CSARDLAEFYEQYF
cdr3_nt: TGCAGTGCTAGAGATCTAGCGGAGTTCTACGAGCAGTACTTC

v_call: TRBV9
j_call: TRBJ1-5
cdr3_length: 14
d_call: -
clone_size: -
cdr3_aa: CASSVGGGGQPQHF
cdr3_nt: TGTGCCAGCAGCGTAGGAGGGGGTGGTCAGCCCCAGCATTTT

v_call: TRBV9
j_call: TRBJ2-3
cdr3_length: 15
d_call: -
clone_size: few
cdr3_aa: CASSVASRDGDTQYF
cdr3_nt: TGTGCCAGCAGCGTAGCTAGCAGGGACGGAGATACGCAGTATTTT

v_call: TRBV11-2
j_call: TRBJ2-1
cdr3_length: 15
d_call: TRBD2
clone_size: few
cdr3_aa: CASSRGTRANNEQFF
cdr3_nt: TGTGCCAGCAGCCGCGGGACTAGGGCCAACAATGAGCAGTTCTTC

v_call: TRBV6-2/TRBV6-3
j_call: TRBJ2-5
cdr3_length: 16
d_call: TRBD2
clone_size: -
cdr3_aa: CASSYSGSSGWETQYF
cdr3_nt: TGTGCCAGCAGTTACAGCGGGAGTAGTGGATGGGAGACCCAGTACTTC

v_call: TRBV7-9
j_call: TRBJ2-6
cdr3_length: 15
d_call: -
clone_size: -
cdr3_aa: CASERGNSGANVLTF
cdr3_nt: TGTGCCAGCGAGAGGGGGAACTCTGGGGCCAACGTCCTGACTTTC

v_call: TRBV20-1
j_call: TRBJ2-1
cdr3_length: 15
d_call: -
clone_size: -
cdr3_aa: CSAKEVGTLHNEQFF
cdr3_nt: TGCAGTGCAAAGGAGGTGGGGACCCTACACAATGAGCAGTTCTTC

v_call: TRBV7-9
j_call: TRBJ2-7
cdr3_length: 15
d_call: -
clone_size: -
cdr3_aa: CASSSPTHHPYEQYF
cdr3_nt: TGTGCCAGCAGCTCTCCGACCCATCATCCCTACGAGCAGTACTTC

v_call: TRBV7-2
j_call: TRBJ1-2
cdr3_length: 19
d_call: TRBD1
clone_size: -
cdr3_aa: CASSLAEWEGGPTNYGYTF
cdr3_nt: TGTGCCAGCAGCTTAGCTGAATGGGAAGGGGGCCCCACTAACTATGGCTACACCTTC

v_call: TRBV25-1
j_call: TRBJ2-1
cdr3_length: 14
d_call: -
clone_size: -
cdr3_aa: CASSARTRVNEQFF
cdr3_nt: TGTGCCAGCAGTGCCCGCACCAGAGTTAATGAGCAGTTCTTC

v_call: TRBV6-5
j_call: TRBJ2-5
cdr3_length: 15
d_call: TRBD2
clone_size: few
cdr3_aa: CASSRLAGLPETQYF
cdr3_nt: TGTGCCAGCAGTCGACTAGCGGGATTGCCTGAGACCCAGTACTTC

v_call: TRBV5-1
j_call: TRBJ2-7
cdr3_length: 13
d_call: TRBD2
clone_size: -
cdr3_aa: CASSSFSGSEQYF
cdr3_nt: TGCGCCAGCAGCTCGTTTAGCGGGAGTGAGCAGTACTTC

v_call: TRBV20-1
j_call: TRBJ2-7
cdr3_length: 13
d_call: -
clone_size: -
cdr3_aa: CSARPTNSYEQYF
cdr3_nt: TGCAGTGCTAGGCCGACGAACTCCTACGAGCAGTACTTC

v_call: TRBV11-2
j_call: TRBJ2-3
cdr3_length: 15
d_call: -
clone_size: -
cdr3_aa: CASSLDNHSTDTQYF
cdr3_nt: TGTGCCAGCAGCTTAGATAACCATAGCACAGATACGCAGTATTTT

v_call: TRBV6-5
j_call: TRBJ2-6
cdr3_length: 16
d_call: -
clone_size: -
cdr3_aa: CASSYWGGSGASVLTF
cdr3_nt: TGTGCCAGCAGTTACTGGGGGGGCTCTGGGGCCAGCGTCCTGACTTTC

v_call: TRBV21-1
j_call: TRBJ2-7
cdr3_length: 15
d_call: -
clone_size: many
cdr3_aa: CATPPTRDRDFEQYF
cdr3_nt: TGTGCCACCCCCCCTACTCGGGACAGGGATTTCGAGCAGTACTTC

v_call: TRBV15
j_call: TRBJ2-7
cdr3_length: 15
d_call: -
clone_size: -
cdr3_aa: CATSREVSPDYEQYF
cdr3_nt: TGTGCCACCAGCAGAGAAGTCTCCCCCGACTACGAGCAGTACTTC

v_call: TRBV2
j_call: TRBJ2-5
cdr3_length: 10
d_call: -
clone_size: few
cdr3_aa: CASRSRTQYF
cdr3_nt: TGTGCCAGCAGGTCAAGGACCCAGTACTTC

v_call: TRBV11-2
j_call: TRBJ2-1
cdr3_length: 14
d_call: TRBD2
clone_size: few
cdr3_aa: CASSISGGRNEQFF
cdr3_nt: TGTGCCAGCAGCATTAGCGGGGGGAGGAATGAGCAGTTCTTC

v_call: TRBV5-1
j_call: TRBJ2-1
cdr3_length: 17
d_call: TRBD2
clone_size: few
cdr3_aa: CASSLRGTSGPYNEQFF
cdr3_nt: TGCGCCAGCAGCTTGAGGGGTACTAGCGGACCCTACAATGAGCAGTTCTTC

v_call: TRBV6-2/TRBV6-3
j_call: TRBJ2-3
cdr3_length: 13
d_call: -
clone_size: -
cdr3_aa: CASSDPDDVTQYF
cdr3_nt: TGTGCCAGCAGTGACCCCGATGATGTTACGCAGTATTTT

v_call: TRBV7-6
j_call: TRBJ2-6
cdr3_length: 14
d_call: -
clone_size: -
cdr3_aa: CASSFFPGANVLTF
cdr3_nt: TGTGCCAGCAGCTTTTTCCCTGGGGCCAACGTCCTGACTTTC

v_call: TRBV7-2
j_call: TRBJ2-1
cdr3_length: 14
d_call: -
clone_size: -
cdr3_aa: CASSAPVRGNEQFF
cdr3_nt: TGTGCCAGCAGCGCTCCGGTGAGAGGGAATGAGCAGTTCTTC

v_call: TRBV29-1
j_call: TRBJ2-7
cdr3_length: 11
d_call: -
clone_size: -
cdr3_aa: CSVRASYEQYF
cdr3_nt: TGCAGCGTCCGCGCTAGCTACGAGCAGTACTTC

v_call: TRBV5-1
j_call: TRBJ2-5
cdr3_length: 14
d_call: -
clone_size: many
cdr3_aa: CASSLAEGRKTQYF
cdr3_nt: TGCGCCAGCAGCTTGGCGGAGGGTCGAAAGACCCAGTACTTC

v_call: TRBV2
j_call: TRBJ2-7
cdr3_length: 14
d_call: TRBD1
clone_size: -
cdr3_aa: CASSAGTGVREQYF
cdr3_nt: TGTGCCAGCAGTGCCGGGACAGGGGTTCGGGAGCAGTACTTC

v_call: TRBV20-1
j_call: TRBJ2-3
cdr3_length: 14
d_call: -
clone_size: -
cdr3_aa: CSAPNPELGDMQYF
cdr3_nt: TGCAGTGCTCCTAACCCCGAGTTAGGAGATATGCAGTATTTT

v_call: TRBV27
j_call: TRBJ2-1
cdr3_length: 16
d_call: -
clone_size: -
cdr3_aa: CASFALGGGSINEQFF
cdr3_nt: TGTGCCAGCTTTGCCCTAGGTGGGGGAAGTATCAATGAGCAGTTCTTC

v_call: TRBV27
j_call: TRBJ2-1
cdr3_length: 18
d_call: -
clone_size: -
cdr3_aa: CASRIGFPTRASEGEQFF
cdr3_nt: TGTGCCAGCAGAATTGGGTTCCCGACTAGGGCTTCGGAAGGTGAGCAGTTCTTC

v_call: TRBV20-1
j_call: TRBJ2-1
cdr3_length: 17
d_call: TRBD1
clone_size: few
cdr3_aa: CSASPSPRDRGHGEQFF
cdr3_nt: TGCAGTGCTAGCCCTAGTCCCCGGGACAGGGGGCATGGTGAGCAGTTCTTC

v_call: TRBV20-1
j_call: TRBJ2-3
cdr3_length: 14
d_call: -
clone_size: -
cdr3_aa: CSASPLGNTDTQYF
cdr3_nt: TGCAGTGCTTCGCCCCTCGGCAACACAGATACGCAGTATTTT

v_call: TRBV2
j_call: TRBJ2-3
cdr3_length: 13
d_call: -
clone_size: few
cdr3_aa: CASSEGGSDTQYF
cdr3_nt: TGTGCCAGCAGTGAAGGCGGTTCAGATACGCAGTATTTT

v_call: TRBV2
j_call: TRBJ2-2
cdr3_length: 14
d_call: TRBD2
clone_size: -
cdr3_aa: CASREREGPGELFF
cdr3_nt: TGTGCCAGCAGAGAGCGGGAGGGCCCGGGGGAGCTGTTTTTT

v_call: TRBV13
j_call: TRBJ1-1
cdr3_length: 15
d_call: TRBD1
clone_size: -
cdr3_aa: CASSTTGTGGLGAFF
cdr3_nt: TGTGCCAGCAGCACAACCGGGACAGGGGGCCTCGGGGCTTTCTTT

v_call: TRBV7-2
j_call: TRBJ2-5
cdr3_length: 14
d_call: -
clone_size: few
cdr3_aa: CASSLVEGRETQYF
cdr3_nt: TGTGCCAGCAGCTTAGTGGAGGGGAGAGAGACCCAGTACTTC

v_call: TRBV11-1
j_call: TRBJ1-1
cdr3_length: 13
d_call: TRBD1
clone_size: once
cdr3_aa: CASSINDRGRAFF
cdr3_nt: TGTGCCAGCAGCATCAACGACAGGGGGCGTGCTTTCTTT

v_call: TRBV15
j_call: TRBJ2-3
cdr3_length: 14
d_call: -
clone_size: -
cdr3_aa: CATSFRRGTDTQYF
cdr3_nt: TGTGCCACCAGCTTCCGCAGGGGCACAGATACGCAGTATTTT

v_call: TRBV11-2
j_call: TRBJ2-1
cdr3_length: 17
d_call: -
clone_size: -
cdr3_aa: CASSPSPLLSGMGEQFF
cdr3_nt: TGTGCCAGCAGCCCCTCTCCCCTCCTCTCCGGGATGGGTGAGCAGTTCTTC

v_call: TRBV4-2
j_call: TRBJ2-7
cdr3_length: 16
d_call: TRBD1
clone_size: few
cdr3_aa: CASSQVGTAQPYEQYF
cdr3_nt: TGTGCCAGCAGCCAAGTCGGGACAGCACAACCCTACGAGCAGTACTTC

v_call: TRBV27
j_call: TRBJ2-5
cdr3_length: 14
d_call: TRBD1
clone_size: -
cdr3_aa: CASSGQGGRETQYF
cdr3_nt: TGTGCCAGCAGTGGACAGGGGGGACGTGAGACCCAGTACTTC

v_call: TRBV21-1
j_call: TRBJ2-7
cdr3_length: 15
d_call: -
clone_size: -
cdr3_aa: CASSTSRTGNNEQYF
cdr3_nt: TGTGCCAGCAGCACCTCGAGGACAGGGAATAACGAGCAGTACTTC

v_call: TRBV28
j_call: TRBJ2-1
cdr3_length: 15
d_call: TRBD2
clone_size: few
cdr3_aa: CASSALAETYNEQFF
cdr3_nt: TGTGCCAGCAGTGCTCTAGCGGAGACCTACAATGAGCAGTTCTTC

v_call: TRBV6-2/TRBV6-3
j_call: TRBJ2-5
cdr3_length: 11
d_call: -
clone_size: -
cdr3_aa: CASSYMETQYF
cdr3_nt: TGTGCCAGCAGTTACATGGAGACCCAGTACTTC

v_call: TRBV6-4
j_call: TRBJ1-1
cdr3_length: 12
d_call: -
clone_size: -
cdr3_aa: CASRDSGTEAFF
cdr3_nt: TGTGCCAGCAGAGACTCAGGCACTGAAGCTTTCTTT

v_call: TRBV4-1
j_call: TRBJ2-7
cdr3_length: 15
d_call: -
clone_size: -
cdr3_aa: CASSRAAGQVYEQYF
cdr3_nt: TGCGCCAGCAGCCGCGCAGCGGGACAGGTCTACGAGCAGTACTTC

v_call: TRBV27
j_call: TRBJ2-5
cdr3_length: 14
d_call: TRBD1
clone_size: -
cdr3_aa: CASSWDRRYETQYF
cdr3_nt: TGTGCCAGCAGTTGGGACAGGAGGTATGAGACCCAGTACTTC

v_call: TRBV7-2
j_call: TRBJ2-7
cdr3_length: 15
d_call: TRBD1
clone_size: -
cdr3_aa: CASSLDSGGVSEQYF
cdr3_nt: TGTGCCAGCAGCTTAGATTCAGGGGGAGTATCCGAGCAGTACTTC

v_call: TRBV27
j_call: TRBJ2-5
cdr3_length: 12
d_call: -
clone_size: -
cdr3_aa: CASRRVGETQYF
cdr3_nt: TGTGCCAGCAGAAGGGTAGGAGAGACCCAGTACTTC

v_call: TRBV10-3
j_call: TRBJ2-1
cdr3_length: 16
d_call: TRBD2
clone_size: once
cdr3_aa: CAISSSPGLAGDEQFF
cdr3_nt: TGTGCCATCAGTTCTAGCCCGGGACTAGCGGGAGATGAGCAGTTCTTC